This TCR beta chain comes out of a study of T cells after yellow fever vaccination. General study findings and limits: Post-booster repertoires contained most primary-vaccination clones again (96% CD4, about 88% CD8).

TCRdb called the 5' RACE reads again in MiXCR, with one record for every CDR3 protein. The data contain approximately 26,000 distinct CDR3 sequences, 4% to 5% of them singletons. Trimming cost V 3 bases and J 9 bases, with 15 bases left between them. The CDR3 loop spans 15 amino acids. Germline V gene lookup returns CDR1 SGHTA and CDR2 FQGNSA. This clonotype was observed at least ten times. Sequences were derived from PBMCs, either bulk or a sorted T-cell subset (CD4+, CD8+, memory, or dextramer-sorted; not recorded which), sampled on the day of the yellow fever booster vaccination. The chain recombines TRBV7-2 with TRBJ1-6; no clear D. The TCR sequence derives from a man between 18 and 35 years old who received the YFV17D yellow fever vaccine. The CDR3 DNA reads TGTGCCAGCAGCTTGGGGTCAGTAGTAGTTTCACCCCTCCACTTT. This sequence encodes CASSLGSVVVSPLHF.